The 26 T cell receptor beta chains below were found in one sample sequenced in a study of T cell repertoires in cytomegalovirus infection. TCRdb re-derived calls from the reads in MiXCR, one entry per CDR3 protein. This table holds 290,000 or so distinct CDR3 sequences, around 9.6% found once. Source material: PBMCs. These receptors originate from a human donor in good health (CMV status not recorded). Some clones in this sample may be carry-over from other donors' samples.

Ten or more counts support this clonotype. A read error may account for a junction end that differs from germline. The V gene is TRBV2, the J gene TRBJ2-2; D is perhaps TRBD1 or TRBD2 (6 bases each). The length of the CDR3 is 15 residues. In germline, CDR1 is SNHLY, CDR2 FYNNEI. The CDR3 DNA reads TGTGCCAGCAATGAATTCAGGGGAGGAACCGGGGAGCTGTTTTTT. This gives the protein CASNEFRGGTGELFF.

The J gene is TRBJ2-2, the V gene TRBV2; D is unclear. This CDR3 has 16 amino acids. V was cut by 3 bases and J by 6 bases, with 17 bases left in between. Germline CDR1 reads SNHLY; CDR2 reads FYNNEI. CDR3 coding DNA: TGTGCCAGCAGTGAGGTGCGGTTCGTGGAGCCCGGGGAGCTGTTTTTT. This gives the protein CASSEVRFVEPGELFF.

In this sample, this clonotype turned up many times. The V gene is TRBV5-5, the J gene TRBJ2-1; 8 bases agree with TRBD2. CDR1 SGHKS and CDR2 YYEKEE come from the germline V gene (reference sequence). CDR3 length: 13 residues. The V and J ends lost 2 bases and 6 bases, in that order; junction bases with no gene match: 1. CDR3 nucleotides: TGTGCCAGCAGCTTAGGGACTAGCAATGAGCAGTTCTTC. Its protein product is CASSLGTSNEQFF.

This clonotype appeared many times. CDR3 nucleotides: TGCGCCAGCATGCGGACAGGGGGACCCTACGAGCAGTACGTC. Amino acid sequence: CASMRTGGPYEQYV. This chain links TRBV23-1 with TRBJ2-7; 10 nucleotides line up with TRBD1. TRBV23-1 is annotated as an ORF whose role is uncertain. Trimming took 7 bases from V and 2 from J; bases not matched to a gene: 5. This CDR3 has 14 amino acids.

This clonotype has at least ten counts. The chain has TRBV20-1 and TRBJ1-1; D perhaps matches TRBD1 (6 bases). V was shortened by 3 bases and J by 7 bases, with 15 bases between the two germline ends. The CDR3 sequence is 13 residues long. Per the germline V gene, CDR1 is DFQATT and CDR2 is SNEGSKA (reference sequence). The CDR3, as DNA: TGCAGTGCTAGGGTGCGGGGGGCGAGTGAAGCTTTCTTT. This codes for CSARVRGASEAFF.

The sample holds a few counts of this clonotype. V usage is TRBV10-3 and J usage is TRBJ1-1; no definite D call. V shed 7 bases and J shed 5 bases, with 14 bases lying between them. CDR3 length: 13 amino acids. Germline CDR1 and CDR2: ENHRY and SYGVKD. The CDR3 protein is CAIIVGSRTEAFF. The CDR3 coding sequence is TGTGCCATCATCGTGGGCAGCCGGACTGAAGCTTTCTTT.

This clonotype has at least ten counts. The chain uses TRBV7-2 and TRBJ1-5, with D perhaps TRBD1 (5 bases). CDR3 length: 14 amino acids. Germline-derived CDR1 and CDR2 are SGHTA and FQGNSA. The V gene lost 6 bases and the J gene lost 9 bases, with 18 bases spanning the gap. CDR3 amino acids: CASRGGSGLGPQHF. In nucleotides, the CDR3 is TGTGCCAGCAGGGGAGGGTCAGGGCTAGGGCCCCAGCATTTT.

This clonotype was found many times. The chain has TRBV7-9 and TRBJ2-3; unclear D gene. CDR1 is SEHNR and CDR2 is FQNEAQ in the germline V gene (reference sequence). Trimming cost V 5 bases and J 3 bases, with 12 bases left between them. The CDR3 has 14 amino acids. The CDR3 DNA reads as TGTGCCAGCAGCCCTCGAGGTGGAACAGATACGCAGTATTTT. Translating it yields CASSPRGGTDTQYF.

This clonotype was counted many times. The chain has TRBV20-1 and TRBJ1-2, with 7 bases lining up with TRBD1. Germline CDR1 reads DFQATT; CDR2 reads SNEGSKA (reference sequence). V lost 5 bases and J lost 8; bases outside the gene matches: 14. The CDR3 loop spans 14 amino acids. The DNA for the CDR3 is TGCAGTGCTCCCCAAATCCGACAGGGCAGGGGCTACACCTTC. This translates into CSAPQIRQGRGYTF.

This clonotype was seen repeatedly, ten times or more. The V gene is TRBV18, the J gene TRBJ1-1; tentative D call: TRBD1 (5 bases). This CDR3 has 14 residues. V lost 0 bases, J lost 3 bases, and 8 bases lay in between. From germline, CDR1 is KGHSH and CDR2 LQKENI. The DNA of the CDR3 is TGTGCCAGCTCACCACCGGGGCAGTACACTGAAGCTTTCTTT. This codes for CASSPPGQYTEAFF.

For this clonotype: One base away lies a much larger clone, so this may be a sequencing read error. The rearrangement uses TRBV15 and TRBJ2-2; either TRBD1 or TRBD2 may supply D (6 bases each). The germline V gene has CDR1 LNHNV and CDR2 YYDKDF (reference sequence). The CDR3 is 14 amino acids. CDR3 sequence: CANSRDRGDGELFF. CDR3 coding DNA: TGTGCCAACAGCAGAGATAGGGGGGACGGGGAGCTGTTTTTT.

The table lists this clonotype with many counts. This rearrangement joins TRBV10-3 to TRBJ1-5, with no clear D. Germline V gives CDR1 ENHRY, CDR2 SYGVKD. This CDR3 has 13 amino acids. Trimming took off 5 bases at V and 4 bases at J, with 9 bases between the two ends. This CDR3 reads CAISPMGNQPQHF. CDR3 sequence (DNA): TGTGCCATCAGTCCCATGGGGAATCAGCCCCAGCATTTT.

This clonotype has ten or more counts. The CDR3 DNA follows: TGTGCCACCCCAGGACCAAATGGCACTGAAGCTTTCTTT. This sequence encodes CATPGPNGTEAFF. This chain connects TRBV6-4 to TRBJ1-1; unclear D gene. The germline gives CDR1 MRHNA, CDR2 SNTAGT. V shed 10 bases and J shed 4 bases, with 16 bases lying between them. The CDR3 contains 13 residues.

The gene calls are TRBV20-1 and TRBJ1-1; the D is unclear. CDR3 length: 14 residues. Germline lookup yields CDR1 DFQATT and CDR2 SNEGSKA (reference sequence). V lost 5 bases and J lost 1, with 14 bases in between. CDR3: CSAAPDGRNTEAFF. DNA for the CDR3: TGCAGTGCTGCACCGGACGGTCGGAACACTGAAGCTTTCTTT.

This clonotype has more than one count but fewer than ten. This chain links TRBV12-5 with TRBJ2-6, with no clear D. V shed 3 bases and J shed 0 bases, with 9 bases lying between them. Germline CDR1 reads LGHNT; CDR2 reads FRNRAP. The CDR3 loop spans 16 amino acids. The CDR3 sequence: CASGFDVFSGANVLTF. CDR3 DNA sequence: TGTGCTAGTGGTTTTGACGTTTTCTCTGGGGCCAACGTCCTGACTTTC.

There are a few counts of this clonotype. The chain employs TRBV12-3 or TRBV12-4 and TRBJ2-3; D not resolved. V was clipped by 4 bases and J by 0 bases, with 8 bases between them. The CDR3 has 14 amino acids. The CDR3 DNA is TGTGCCAGCAGTTGGGCAGCCAGCACAGATACGCAGTATTTT. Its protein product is CASSWAASTDTQYF.

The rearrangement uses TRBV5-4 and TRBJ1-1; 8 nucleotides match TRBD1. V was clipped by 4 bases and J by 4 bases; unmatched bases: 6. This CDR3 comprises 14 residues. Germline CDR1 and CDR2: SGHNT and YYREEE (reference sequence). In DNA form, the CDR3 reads TGTGCCAGCAGCCAGGACAGGGATGTCACTGAAGCTTTCTTT. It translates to CASSQDRDVTEAFF. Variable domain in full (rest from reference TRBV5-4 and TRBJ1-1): ETGVTQSPTHLIKTRGQQVTLRCSSQSGHNTVSWYQQALGQGPQFIFQYYREEENGRGNFPPRFSGLQFPNYSSELNVNALELDDSALYLCASSQDRDVTEAFFGQGTRLTVV.

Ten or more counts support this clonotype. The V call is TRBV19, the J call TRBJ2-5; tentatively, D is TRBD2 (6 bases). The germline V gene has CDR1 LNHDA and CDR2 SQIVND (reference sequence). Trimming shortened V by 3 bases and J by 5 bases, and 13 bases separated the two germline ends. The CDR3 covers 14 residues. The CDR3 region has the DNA TGTGCCAGTAGTATCGGAGGGATTCTGGAGACCCAGTACTTC. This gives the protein CASSIGGILETQYF.

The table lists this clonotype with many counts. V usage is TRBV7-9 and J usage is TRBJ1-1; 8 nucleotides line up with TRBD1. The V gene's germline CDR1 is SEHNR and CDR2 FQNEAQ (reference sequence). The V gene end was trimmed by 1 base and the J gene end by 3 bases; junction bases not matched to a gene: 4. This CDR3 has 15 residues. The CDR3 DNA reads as TGTGCCAGCAGCTTAGGTACAGGGGGTGACACTGAAGCTTTCTTT. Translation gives CASSLGTGGDTEAFF.

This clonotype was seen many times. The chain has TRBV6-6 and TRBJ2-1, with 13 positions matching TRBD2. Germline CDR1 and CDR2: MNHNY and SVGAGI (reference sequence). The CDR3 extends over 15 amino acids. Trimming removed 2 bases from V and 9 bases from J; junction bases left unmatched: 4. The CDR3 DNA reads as TGTGCCAGCAGTTACCGGGGACTAGCGGGGCTTGAGCAGTTCTTC. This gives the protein CASSYRGLAGLEQFF.

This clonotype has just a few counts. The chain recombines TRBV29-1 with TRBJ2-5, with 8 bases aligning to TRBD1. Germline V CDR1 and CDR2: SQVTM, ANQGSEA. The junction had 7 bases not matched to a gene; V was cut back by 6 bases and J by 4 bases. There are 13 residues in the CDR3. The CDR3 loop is CSVWTGSGETQYF. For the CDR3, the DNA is TGCAGCGTCTGGACAGGGTCGGGAGAGACCCAGTACTTC.

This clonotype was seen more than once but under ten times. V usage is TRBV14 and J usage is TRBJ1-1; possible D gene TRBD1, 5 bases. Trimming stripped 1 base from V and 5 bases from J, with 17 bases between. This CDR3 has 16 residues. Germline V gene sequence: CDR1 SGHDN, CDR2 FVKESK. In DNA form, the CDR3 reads TGTGCCAGCAGCCAAGTAGGGGCGCAACTAAGGACTGAAGCTTTCTTT. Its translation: CASSQVGAQLRTEAFF.

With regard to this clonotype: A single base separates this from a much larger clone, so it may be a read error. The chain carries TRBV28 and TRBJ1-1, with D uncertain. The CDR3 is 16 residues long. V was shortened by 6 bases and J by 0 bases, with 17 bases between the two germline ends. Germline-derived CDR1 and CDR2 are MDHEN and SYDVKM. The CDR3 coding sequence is TGTGCCAGCAGCGTTAACAGCGGGCACATGAACACTGAAGCTTTCTTT. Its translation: CASSVNSGHMNTEAFF.

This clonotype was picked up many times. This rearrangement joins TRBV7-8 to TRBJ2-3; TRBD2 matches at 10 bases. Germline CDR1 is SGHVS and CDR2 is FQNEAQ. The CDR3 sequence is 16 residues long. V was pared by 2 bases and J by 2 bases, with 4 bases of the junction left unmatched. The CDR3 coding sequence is TGTGCCAGCAGCTTACCTAGCGGGGGATCCACAGATACGCAGTATTTT. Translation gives CASSLPSGGSTDTQYF.

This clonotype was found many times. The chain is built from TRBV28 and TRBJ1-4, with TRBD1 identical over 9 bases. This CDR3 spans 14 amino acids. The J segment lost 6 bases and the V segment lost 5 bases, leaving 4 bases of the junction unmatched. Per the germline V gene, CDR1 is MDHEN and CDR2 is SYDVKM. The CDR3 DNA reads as TGTGCCAGCAGTGACGGGACAGGGTATGAAAAACTGTTTTTT. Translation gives CASSDGTGYEKLFF.

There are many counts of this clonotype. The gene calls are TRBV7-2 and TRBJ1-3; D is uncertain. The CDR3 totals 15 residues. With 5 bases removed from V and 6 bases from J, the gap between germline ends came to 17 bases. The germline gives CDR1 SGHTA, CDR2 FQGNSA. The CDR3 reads CASSPGLGGENTIYF. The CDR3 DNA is TGTGCCAGCAGCCCTGGGCTAGGCGGAGAAAACACCATATATTTT.